The 32 T cell receptor beta chains listed next were all sequenced from one sample in a study of post-analysis software for immune sequencing data. General observations from the study: Controls had lower frequencies than patients of about 5 TRBV segments, which included TRBV5-6, TRBV5-1 and TRBV20-1.

cDNA libraries of TCR beta carried unique molecular identifiers. TCRdb processed the PCR reads anew with MiXCR; each CDR3 protein has one entry. Among hundreds of thousands of distinct CDR3 sequences listed, under 55% were seen once. No antigens are known for them. The sample comprised blood. The receptors were sampled from a girl under 18 with multiple sclerosis.

A note on this clonotype: Mismatch with germline at one junction end may stem from a read error. The chain carries TRBV5-5 and TRBJ2-3; D is undetermined. Germline V lookup: CDR1 SGHKS, CDR2 YYEKEE (reference sequence). The CDR3 sequence is 15 residues long. The CDR3 region is CASSLEVILTDSQYF. The CDR3 region has the DNA TGTGCCAGCAGCTTGGAGGTCATACTCACAGATTCGCAGTATTTT.

Concerning this clonotype itself: One junction end does not reproduce the germline sequence, and a read error may be involved. This sequence joins TRBV7-6 and TRBJ1-4; D is possibly TRBD1 (6 bases). CDR3 length: 14 residues. Germline assignment: CDR1 SGHVS and CDR2 FNYEAQ. CDR3 loop: CASSSPGGGEKLFF. The CDR3 nucleotides read TGTGCTAGCAGCTCCCCGGGGGGCGGGGAAAAACTGTTTTTT.

V gene TRBV7-9 combines with J gene TRBJ1-2; D is perhaps TRBD1 (5 bases). The CDR3 contains 14 residues. The ends were cut back, 1 base at V and 4 bases at J, with 10 bases in the middle. From germline, CDR1 is SEHNR and CDR2 FQNEAQ (reference sequence). The CDR3 DNA follows: TGTGCCAGCAGCTTAGACGGGGCAACCTATGGCTACACCTTC. It translates to CASSLDGATYGYTF.

The chain has TRBV28 and TRBJ2-3; D tentatively fits TRBD1 or TRBD2 (5 bases each). CDR1 and CDR2 (germline): MDHEN, SYDVKM. V shed 6 bases and J shed 4 bases, with 20 bases lying between them. The CDR3 contains 16 residues. The DNA for the CDR3 is TGTGCCAGCAGAAATACCGGGACCTACGTAGCAGATACGCAGTATTTT. Residues: CASRNTGTYVADTQYF.

Only a few counts were recorded for this clonotype. For the CDR3, the DNA is TGTGCCAGCAGCCGAAGTTTCGGGCAGGGATTTTACAATGAGCAGTTCTTC. This translates into CASSRSFGQGFYNEQFF. V gene TRBV13 combines with J gene TRBJ2-1; D is possibly TRBD1 (5 bases). Trimming removed 5 bases from V and 4 bases from J, with 21 bases in between. Looked up from germline, CDR1 is PRHDT and CDR2 is FYEKMQ (reference sequence). The CDR3 runs to 17 residues.

This clonotype occurred a few times. The genes are TRBV3-1 and TRBJ2-5, with TRBD2 as a possible D gene (5 bases). The J call may be in error: the DNA end matches TRBJ2-7 better. Germline lookup yields CDR1 LGHDT and CDR2 YNNKEL (reference sequence). The length of the CDR3 is 18 residues. The chain's CDR3 is CASSQAPGSGHRPYEQYF. The CDR3 DNA follows: TGTGCCAGCAGCCAAGCCCCAGGCAGCGGCCACCGCCCCTACGAGCAGTACTTC.

This sequence joins TRBV5-1 and TRBJ2-7; no firm D call. V lost 0 bases, J lost 1 base, and 8 bases lay in between. The CDR3 is 14 residues long. The V gene's germline CDR1 is SGHRS and CDR2 YFSETQ. CDR3 bases: TGCGCCAGCAGCTTGGCGGATACGTCCTACGAGCAGTACTTC. Encoded protein: CASSLADTSYEQYF.

The table lists this clonotype with a few counts. This chain connects TRBV12-3 or TRBV12-4 to TRBJ2-5, with no clear D. This CDR3 is built from 11 residues. Trimming removed 7 bases from V and 3 bases from J, with 6 bases in between. The CDR3 region has the DNA TGTGCCAGCACCAGAAAAGAGACCCAGTACTTC. It encodes CASTRKETQYF.

This chain joins TRBV3-1 and TRBJ2-3, with D perhaps matching TRBD2 (6 bases). Trimming took 1 base from V and 4 from J, leaving 9 bases between them. The CDR3 has 14 residues. Germline CDR1 is LGHDT and CDR2 is YNNKEL (reference sequence). CDR3 nucleotide sequence: TGTGCCAGCAGCCAAGCACTAGCCTCAGATACGCAGTATTTT. It specifies CASSQALASDTQYF.

The J gene is TRBJ2-5, the V gene TRBV10-1, with 8 bases fitting TRBD1. The CDR3 has 14 residues. Germline V gives CDR1 WNHNN, CDR2 SYGVQD (reference sequence). The V segment lost 0 bases and the J segment 9 bases; nucleotides outside the gene matches: 6. CDR3 region: CASSESGTGRAQYF. The DNA for the CDR3 is TGCGCCAGCAGTGAGTCTGGGACAGGCCGTGCCCAGTACTTC.

The rearrangement uses TRBV7-2 and TRBJ2-7, with 10 bases that match TRBD1. Germline CDR1 SGHTA, CDR2 FQGNSA. This CDR3 contains 15 residues. V dropped 3 bases and J dropped 3; count of bases not matched to a gene: 5. The CDR3 protein is CASSLQTGGIYEQYF. DNA of the CDR3: TGTGCCAGCAGCTTGCAGACAGGGGGCATCTACGAGCAGTACTTC.

The chain has TRBV12-3 or TRBV12-4 and TRBJ2-7; 11 bases line up with TRBD2. This CDR3 has 16 residues. Trimming removed 1 base from V and 9 bases from J; junction bases left unmatched: 11. This CDR3 reads CASSLETGLADEGQYF. Here the CDR3 DNA reads TGTGCCAGCAGTTTAGAGACGGGACTAGCGGATGAGGGGCAGTACTTC.

The V and J genes are TRBV28 and TRBJ2-5; 7 nucleotides agree with TRBD1. Germline assignment: CDR1 MDHEN and CDR2 SYDVKM. The J segment lost 11 bases and the V segment lost 4 bases, leaving 22 bases of the junction unmatched. CDR3 size: 17 residues. The CDR3: CASSYSPPTGATKGQYF. CDR3 DNA: TGTGCCAGCAGTTACTCCCCCCCCACAGGGGCCACTAAAGGGCAGTACTTC.

V usage is TRBV5-6 and J usage is TRBJ2-5; perhaps TRBD1 as D (5 bases). V was trimmed by 4 bases and J by 1 base, leaving 11 bases between them. This CDR3 contains 14 residues. Germline V gives CDR1 SGHDT, CDR2 YYEEEE. The CDR3 DNA sequence: TGTGCCAGCAGCCACTATAGGGGCCAAGAGACCCAGTACTTC. Protein product: CASSHYRGQETQYF.

This chain connects TRBV12-3 or TRBV12-4 to TRBJ2-1, with 12 positions matching TRBD2. Trimming removed 5 bases from V and 2 bases from J; junction bases left unmatched: 10. This CDR3 has 18 residues. The CDR3 DNA sequence: TGTGCCAGCAGTCCACTAGCGGGAGGCTTCGGCCCCTACAATGAGCAGTTCTTC. This translates into CASSPLAGGFGPYNEQFF.

The table lists this clonotype with a few counts. In DNA, the CDR3 is TGTGCCAGCAACGGAAACCAGGGGGCTCCCTTCGATGAGCAGTTCTTC. Amino acids: CASNGNQGAPFDEQFF. The chain is built from TRBV9 and TRBJ2-1; 8 nucleotides line up with TRBD1. J lost 8 bases, V lost 6 bases, and 16 bases had no gene match. CDR1 and CDR2 (germline): SGDLS, YYNGEE. The CDR3 spans 16 residues.

This clonotype came up a few times. The chain employs TRBV20-1 and TRBJ2-5, with 8 nucleotides matching TRBD2. V trimming: 4 bases; J trimming: 5 bases; junction bases outside the gene matches: 15. Germline V CDR1 and CDR2: DFQATT, SNEGSKA (reference sequence). The CDR3 has 16 amino acids. The CDR3 loop is CSATTPSGSFIETQYF. The CDR3 DNA is TGCAGTGCTACCACTCCAAGCGGGAGCTTTATCGAGACCCAGTACTTC.

This clonotype was picked up a small number of times. V usage is TRBV29-1 and J usage is TRBJ2-7; 7 bases line up with TRBD1. V lost 4 bases and J lost 2; bases outside the gene matches: 8. CDR3 size: 14 residues. The germline CDR1 and CDR2 sequences are SQVTM and ANQGSEA. The CDR3 here is CSVADRVGAYEQYF. In DNA, the CDR3 is TGCAGCGTTGCAGACAGGGTGGGGGCCTACGAGCAGTACTTC.

In its sample, this clonotype was seen a few times. The chain uses TRBV28 and TRBJ2-7; 9 bases agree with TRBD2. From germline, CDR1 is MDHEN and CDR2 SYDVKM. With 1 base clipped from V and 5 bases from J, the junction kept 9 bases outside the gene matches. The CDR3 covers 16 residues. The CDR3 protein is CASSLYGGRGSHEQYF. CDR3 coding DNA: TGTGCCAGCAGTTTATACGGCGGGAGGGGTTCACACGAGCAGTACTTC.

This clonotype has more than one count but fewer than ten. The chain is built from TRBV9 and TRBJ1-4; D possibly corresponds to TRBD1 (6 bases). There are 15 residues in the CDR3. Germline lookup yields CDR1 SGDLS and CDR2 YYNGEE. V shed 4 bases and J shed 4 bases, with 14 bases lying between them. CDR3 nucleotides: TGTGCCAGCAGCCCACCAGGGGCCTTTAATGAAAAACTGTTTTTT. It encodes CASSPPGAFNEKLFF. Full variable domain (remainder filled in from reference TRBV9 and TRBJ1-4): DSGVTQTPKHLITATGQRVTLRCSPRSGDLSVYWYQQSLDQGLQFLIQYYNGEERAKGNILERFSAQQFPDLHSELNLSSLELGDSALYFCASSPPGAFNEKLFFGSGTQLSVL.

This clonotype was found a few times. This CDR3 is CATSRDGVETQYF. For the CDR3, the DNA is TGTGCCACCAGCAGAGATGGGGTGGAGACCCAGTACTTC. The chain recombines TRBV15 with TRBJ2-5; D call uncertain. Germline V gene sequence: CDR1 LNHNV, CDR2 YYDKDF (reference sequence). This CDR3 is built from 13 residues. Trimming pared 0 bases from V and 5 bases from J, leaving 7 bases between.

This clonotype was seen a handful of times. The rearrangement joins TRBV6-1 to TRBJ2-4; D gene ambiguous. The end of the DNA is better explained by TRBJ2-7, so the J call may be wrong. This CDR3 is built from 10 residues. Germline V gene sequence: CDR1 MNHNS, CDR2 SASEGT. The CDR3 coding sequence is TGTGCCAGCAGTTGGCACGAGCAGTACTTC. Translation gives CASSWHEQYF.

This clonotype was counted between two and nine times. The J gene is TRBJ2-5, the V gene TRBV28; TRBD2 aligns across 9 bases. The CDR3 sequence is 14 residues long. The germline V gene has CDR1 MDHEN and CDR2 SYDVKM. Losses at the gene ends were 8 bases for V and 11 bases for J; bases not matched to a gene: 15. The CDR3 reads CASLHQTSGGEQYF. The CDR3 coding sequence is TGTGCCAGCCTACACCAGACTAGCGGAGGAGAGCAGTACTTC.

The J gene is TRBJ2-1, the V gene TRBV12-3 or TRBV12-4; 7 nucleotides agree with TRBD2. The V and J ends lost 1 base and 1 base, in that order; junction bases with no gene match: 16. This CDR3 is 20 amino acids long. The CDR3 spells CASSLDKGPGSGNSYNEQFF. In DNA form, the CDR3 reads TGTGCCAGCAGTTTAGACAAGGGCCCGGGGAGCGGGAATTCCTACAATGAGCAGTTCTTC.

On this clonotype itself: This CDR3 is missing its conserved last phenylalanine or tryptophan, likely due to a read error. The J gene is TRBJ2-3, the V gene TRBV12-3 or TRBV12-4; 7 bases are a match to TRBD2. The length of the CDR3 is 15 residues. Unmatched junction bases numbered 6, after V lost 6 bases and J lost 0 bases. CDR3 sequence: CASRPLAASTDTQYS. The CDR3 DNA is TGTGCCAGCAGACCCCTAGCGGCTAGCACAGATACGCAGTATTCT.

J is TRBJ2-3 and V is TRBV9; 8 bases map to TRBD2. The CDR3 has 16 amino acids. CDR1 and CDR2 from the germline V gene are SGDLS and YYNGEE. With 1 base clipped from V and 0 bases from J, the junction kept 4 bases outside the gene matches. This CDR3 is CASSVNQRGSTDTQYF. CDR3 coding DNA: TGTGCCAGCAGCGTAAATCAGCGGGGGAGCACAGATACGCAGTATTTT.

This clonotype turned up a few times. This chain connects TRBV29-1 to TRBJ2-7, with 9 bases aligning to TRBD1. Looked up from germline, CDR1 is SQVTM and CDR2 is ANQGSEA. J lost 3 bases, V lost 2 bases, and 5 bases had no gene match. The CDR3 contains 14 residues. Written as DNA, the CDR3 is TGCAGCGTTGAAACGACAGGGGGTATCTACGAGCAGTACTTC. This sequence encodes CSVETTGGIYEQYF.

The DNA of the CDR3 is TGCAGTGCTAGATCGCTCGGGGTGGTCGATCAGCCCCAGCATTTT. The encoded protein is CSARSLGVVDQPQHF. V and J are TRBV20-1 and TRBJ1-5, with unresolved D. The V gene's germline CDR1 is DFQATT and CDR2 SNEGSKA (reference sequence). This CDR3 spans 15 amino acids. V shed 2 bases and J shed 5 bases, with 16 bases lying between them.

This sequence joins TRBV11-2 and TRBJ1-1, with 7 bases aligning to TRBD1. This CDR3 comprises 18 residues. V shed 0 bases and J 5 bases; nucleotides not matched to a gene: 15. CDR1 is SGHAT, CDR2 FQNNGV, per germline. The chain's CDR3 is CASSLDGWDSLRGTEAFF. Written as DNA, the CDR3 is TGTGCCAGCAGCTTAGATGGTTGGGACAGCCTGAGGGGGACTGAAGCTTTCTTT.

The chain links TRBV20-1 to TRBJ1-2, with D perhaps TRBD1 (6 bases). The CDR3 runs 15 residues. The germline V gene encodes CDR1 DFQATT and CDR2 SNEGSKA (reference sequence). Trimming took 6 bases from V and 1 from J, leaving 18 bases between them. The CDR3 region has the DNA TGCAGTGCGGGGGGGGGCGCATCCAATAACTATGGCTACACCTTC. Translation: CSAGGGASNNYGYTF.

The gene calls are TRBV7-2 and TRBJ2-1; a weak D match, TRBD1 (5 bases). The germline V gene has CDR1 SGHTA and CDR2 FQGNSA. The V and J ends lost 2 bases and 14 bases respectively, with 10 bases between them. This CDR3 is 11 amino acids long. The CDR3 here is CASSLFAGKFF. The CDR3 DNA follows: TGTGCCAGCAGCTTATTTGCAGGGAAGTTCTTC.

This clonotype was seen more than once but under ten times. The chain joins TRBV7-9 to TRBJ1-2, with D possibly matching TRBD1 (5 bases). V dropped 4 bases and J dropped 2 bases, with 11 bases sitting between them. The length of the CDR3 is 14 residues. The germline gives CDR1 SEHNR, CDR2 FQNEAQ (reference sequence). DNA for the CDR3: TGTGCCAGCAGCTCCGGGACGGTGAACTATGGCTACACCTTC. Amino acids: CASSSGTVNYGYTF.